The text below deals with one TCR beta chain. What it recognizes is unknown. These data are taken from a study of naive and memory T cell subsets. Broader study findings: In naive cells, over 95% of TCR sequences were seen only once.

V lost 4 bases to trimming and J lost 2 bases, with 14 bases between them. Per the germline V gene, CDR1 is SQVTM and CDR2 is ANQGSEA. The CDR3 totals 14 residues. Two oligonucleotides, mixed equimolar, formed the beta constant-region primer covering TRBC1 and TRBC2. The ligated cDNA underwent four PCR rounds using SP2 and nested alpha and beta constant-region primers. The cDNA 3' end received a ligated single-stranded oligonucleotide carrying the SP2 primer and a 12-nucleotide UMI. TCRdb recomputed calls from the UMI-ligation and nested PCR reads with MiXCR, one row per CDR3 protein. The sample lists approximately 80,000 distinct CDR3 sequences, 9% seen once, with roughly 1.2% in the top ten.

The rearrangement uses TRBV29-1 and TRBJ2-5; weak D call: TRBD1 (6 bases). Source material: naive CD8+ T cells from blood. The sequence was obtained from a human donor in good health. The CDR3, as DNA: TGCAGCGTTGTTCCTCGGGACACTCAAGAGACCCAGTACTTC. As protein: CSVVPRDTQETQYF.